One and the same sample provided the 9 T cell receptor beta chains below, sequenced in a study of blood T cell repertoires in COVID-19. Generated by immunoSEQ multiplex PCR, the TCRdb table keeps only in-frame clones and is missing some. The sample has some 280,000 clones; roughly 90% are singletons. Sequencing was carried out using peripheral blood. Receptor source: a woman younger than 45 with active or convalescent COVID-19.

The chain couples TRBV7-6 to TRBJ2-3, with D perhaps TRBD2 (6 bases). CDR3 length: 17 residues. The V gene's germline CDR1 is SGHVS and CDR2 FNYEAQ. The V and J ends lost 3 bases and 0 bases respectively, with 16 bases between them. Here the CDR3 DNA reads TGTGCCAGCAGCTTGGGGCGTGGCGGGGAGAGCACAGATACGCAGTATTTT. This translates into CASSLGRGGESTDTQYF.

This clone was seen a single time. The chain uses TRBV7-9 and TRBJ2-1; D remains ambiguous. This CDR3 is built from 18 residues. The germline V and J ends were trimmed by 5 bases and 4 bases, with 24 bases remaining between them. Germline values: CDR1 SEHNR, CDR2 FQNEAQ (reference sequence). The CDR3 is CASSPRVFSSHAYNEQFF. CDR3 DNA sequence: TGTGCCAGCAGCCCCCGGGTTTTTAGCAGCCACGCATACAATGAGCAGTTCTTC.

The V gene is TRBV4-3, the J gene TRBJ2-2; unclear D gene. This CDR3 spans 14 amino acids. Germline V gene lookup returns CDR1 LGHNA and CDR2 YSLEER. V dropped 1 base and J dropped 3 bases, with 6 bases sitting between them. The CDR3 sequence is CASSQVWHTGELFF. Here the CDR3 DNA reads TGCGCCAGCAGCCAAGTGTGGCACACCGGGGAGCTGTTTTTT.

CDR3 in DNA: TGTGCCAGCAGTTTACAAGGGGGCGAGCAGTACTTC. It translates to CASSLQGGEQYF. The chain is built from TRBV27 and TRBJ2-7; D is perhaps TRBD1 (6 bases). The germline CDR1 and CDR2 sequences are MNHEY and SMNVEV (reference sequence). The CDR3 spans 12 residues. V was trimmed by 2 bases and J by 6 bases, leaving 8 bases between them.

The rearrangement joins TRBV28 to TRBJ2-7; 15 nucleotides line up with TRBD2. CDR1 is MDHEN and CDR2 is SYDVKM in the germline V gene. This CDR3 is 16 amino acids long. Trimming removed 5 bases from V and 2 bases from J; junction bases left unmatched: 4. The CDR3 region has the DNA TGTGCCAGCAGTGTCGGGACTAGCGGGGGGACCTACGAGCAGTACTTC. This encodes CASSVGTSGGTYEQYF.

This chain connects TRBV27 to TRBJ1-2; 8 bases map to TRBD1. With 8 bases clipped from V and 6 bases from J, the junction kept 17 bases outside the gene matches. In germline, CDR1 is MNHEY, CDR2 SMNVEV (reference sequence). The CDR3 extends over 16 amino acids. In DNA form, the CDR3 reads TGTGCCAGCCGTAAAATGGGGGGGCAGGGGGCAGATGGCTACACCTTC. Amino acids: CASRKMGGQGADGYTF.

The genes are TRBV3-1 (or the pseudogene TRBV3-2) and TRBJ2-7; weak D call: TRBD2 (6 bases). From germline, CDR1 is LGHDT and CDR2 YNNKEL (reference sequence). This CDR3 comprises 16 residues. The germline V and J ends were trimmed by 1 base and 6 bases, with 19 bases remaining between them. CDR3 bases: TGTGCCAGCAGCCAAGGTGGGACTTCCGCGTATGGCGAGCAGTACTTC. This codes for CASSQGGTSAYGEQYF.

The chain joins TRBV6-5 to TRBJ1-1; 7 bases map to TRBD1. Germline V gives CDR1 MNHEY, CDR2 SVGAGI. The junction had 8 bases not matched to a gene; V was cut back by 7 bases and J by 0 bases. The CDR3 has 15 residues. The CDR3 DNA follows: TGTGCCAGCAAAGGACAGGCCGCCTTGAACACTGAAGCTTTCTTT. Protein product: CASKGQAALNTEAFF.

This clone occurred once. CDR3 loop: CAKRTSGGPLSTDTQYF. The CDR3 coding sequence is TGTGCCAAACGGACTAGCGGGGGGCCCCTGAGCACAGATACGCAGTATTTT. This chain connects TRBV21-1 to TRBJ2-3; the table names TRBD2, a call not compared with the DNA. TRBV21-1 is deemed a pseudogene. CDR3 length: 17 residues.